Listed here are 9 T cell receptor beta chains from one sample, sequenced in a study of Graves' ophthalmopathy and Graves' hyperthyroidism (dated by TCRdb to the late 2010s). Sequencing was carried out with an Illumina HiSeq 2000. For repertoire sequencing, TCR beta CDR3 regions were amplified from RNA transcripts. HTBI primers and the Qiagen OneStep RT-PCR kit were used in a first-round RT-PCR, which was followed by a second-round multiplex PCR, size selection and purification. Using fastp trimming at Q25 and MiXCR clonotype assembly, TCRdb reanalyzed the public sequencing data and kept in-frame beta chains. Entries that share a CDR3 protein sequence are merged under the most common genes and DNA. The sample records approximately 500,000 distinct CDR3 sequences, approximately 15% of which are singletons. The ten largest make up about a tenth of the sample. Sequenced: blood. Receptor source: a woman under 40 with Graves' ophthalmopathy. Donor details come from another sample of the same person, matched by shared clones.

At least ten counts were recorded for this clonotype. V is TRBV20-1 and J is TRBJ2-7; perhaps TRBD1 as D (6 bases). Trimming shortened V by 6 bases and J by 6 bases, and 21 bases separated the two germline ends. CDR3 size: 14 residues. CDR1 is DFQATT, CDR2 SNEGSKA, per germline (reference sequence). DNA for the CDR3: TGCAGTGCAGCCCTTGGGGGACATCCTGGCGAGCAGTACTTC. This codes for CSAALGGHPGEQYF.

The V call is TRBV6-2 or TRBV6-3, the J call TRBJ1-3; 9 bases fit TRBD1. The CDR3 has 18 residues. Germline CDR1 is MNHEY and CDR2 is SVGEGT. J was trimmed by 0 bases and V by 6 bases; bases with no gene match: 12. Here the CDR3 reads CASSTLAGTGSSGNTIYF. In nucleotides, the CDR3 is TGTGCCAGCAGCACACTCGCCGGGACAGGGAGCTCTGGAAACACCATATATTTT.

This clonotype has a count of ten or more. At one boundary the junction diverges from the germline segment, which might be a read error. The J gene is TRBJ2-7, the V gene TRBV5-1; no reliable D call. The germline V gene has CDR1 SGHRS and CDR2 YFSETQ. The CDR3 extends over 12 amino acids. This CDR3 is CASSLNTYEQYF. The CDR3 DNA reads as TGTGCCAGCAGCTTAAATACCTACGAGCAGTACTTC.

The chain is built from TRBV28 and TRBJ1-2; 9 bases line up with TRBD1. Unmatched junction bases numbered 17, after V lost 3 bases and J lost 6 bases. Germline V gene sequence: CDR1 MDHEN, CDR2 SYDVKM. CDR3 size: 18 residues. CDR3 sequence: CASSFRGLGQGKGHGYTF. The CDR3 DNA reads TGTGCCAGCAGTTTCAGGGGCCTCGGACAGGGGAAGGGTCATGGCTACACCTTC.

This clonotype was recorded many times. This chain links TRBV28 with TRBJ1-1; D ambiguous. This CDR3 is 15 amino acids long. Germline loops: CDR1 MDHEN, CDR2 SYDVKM. Trimming left V 1 base short and J 0 bases short, with 9 bases between. This CDR3 reads CASSLLHRMNTEAFF. The CDR3 DNA is TGTGCCAGCAGTTTATTACATCGGATGAACACTGAAGCTTTCTTT. The full variable domain, its missing parts supplied by reference TRBV28 and TRBJ1-1, is DVKVTQSSRYLVKRTGEKVFLECVQDMDHENMFWYRQDPGLGLRLIYFSYDVKMKEKGDIPEGYSVSREKKERFSLILESASTNQTSMYLCASSLLHRMNTEAFFGQGTRLTVV.

This clonotype was counted ten times or more. This rearrangement joins TRBV2 to TRBJ2-7; TRBD1 aligns across 7 bases. Germline V gene data show CDR1 as SNHLY and CDR2 as FYNNEI. The CDR3 is 14 residues long. J gave up 0 bases and V 1 base, and 0 bases lay outside the gene matches. CDR3 sequence (DNA): TGTGCCAGCAGTGAAGAGGGGGCCTCCTACGAGCAGTACTTC. Translating it yields CASSEEGASYEQYF.

This clonotype has just one count. The V gene is TRBV6-2 or TRBV6-3, the J gene TRBJ2-2, with 8 bases lining up with TRBD1. Germline CDR1 reads MNHEY; CDR2 reads SVGEGT. V shed 5 bases, J shed 7 bases, and the junction held 9 bases outside the gene matches. The CDR3 runs 15 residues. The CDR3 here is CASSTRTGTFGELFF. As DNA, the CDR3 is TGTGCCAGCAGTACTAGGACAGGGACTTTCGGGGAGCTGTTTTTT.

This clonotype was recorded at least ten times. The J gene is TRBJ2-5, the V gene TRBV12-5; TRBD1 matches 7 bases. The CDR3 is 14 amino acids. Germline assignment: CDR1 LGHNT and CDR2 FRNRAP. Trimming cost V 3 bases and J 2 bases; bases outside gene matches: 3. This chain's CDR3 is CASGFRTGQETQYF. The CDR3 region has the DNA TGTGCTAGTGGTTTCCGGACAGGACAAGAGACCCAGTACTTC.

This clonotype showed up many times. V gene TRBV27 combines with J gene TRBJ1-1, with a possible D match to TRBD1 (6 bases). The CDR3 is made up of 16 amino acids. V dropped 5 bases and J dropped 1 base, with 17 bases sitting between them. The germline V gene encodes CDR1 MNHEY and CDR2 SMNVEV (reference sequence). CDR3 region: CASSLLGGMRNTEAFF. The CDR3 region has the DNA TGTGCCAGCAGTCTTCTAGGGGGAATGCGGAACACTGAAGCTTTCTTT.